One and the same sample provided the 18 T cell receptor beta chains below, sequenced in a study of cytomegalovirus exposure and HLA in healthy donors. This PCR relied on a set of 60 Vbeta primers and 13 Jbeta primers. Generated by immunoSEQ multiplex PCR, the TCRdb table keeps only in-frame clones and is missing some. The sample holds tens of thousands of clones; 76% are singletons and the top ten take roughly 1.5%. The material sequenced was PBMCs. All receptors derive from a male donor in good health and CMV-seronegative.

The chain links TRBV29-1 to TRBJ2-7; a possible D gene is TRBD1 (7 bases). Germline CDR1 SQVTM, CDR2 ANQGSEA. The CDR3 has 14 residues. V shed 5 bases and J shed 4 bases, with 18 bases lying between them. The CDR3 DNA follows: TGCAGCGTTCATCGACAGGGAGGAGGTTACGAGCAGTACTTC. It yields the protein CSVHRQGGGYEQYF.

DNA of the CDR3: TGTGCCAGCCGAAATGAACAGGGAAGAGGGGAAAAACTGTTTTTT. It translates to CASRNEQGRGEKLFF. The chain has TRBV2 and TRBJ1-4; TRBD1 is a possible D gene (6 bases). The V gene lost 8 bases and the J gene lost 8 bases, with 21 bases spanning the gap. CDR3 length: 15 residues. The germline gives CDR1 SNHLY, CDR2 FYNNEI.

The CDR3 loop reads CASSLQGAGANVLTF. The CDR3 coding sequence is TGTGCCAGCAGCTTGCAGGGGGCTGGGGCCAACGTCCTGACTTTC. The rearrangement links TRBV7-2 to TRBJ2-6; the match to TRBD1 covers 7 bases. CDR1 SGHTA and CDR2 FQGNSA come from the germline V gene. The CDR3 spans 15 residues. The trim removed 3 bases at V and 2 bases at J, leaving 1 base unmatched.

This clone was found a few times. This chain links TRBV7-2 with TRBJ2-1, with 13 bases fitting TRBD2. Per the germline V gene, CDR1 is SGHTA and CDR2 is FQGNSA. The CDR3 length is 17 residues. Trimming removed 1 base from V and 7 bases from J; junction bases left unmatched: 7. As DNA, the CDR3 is TGTGCCAGCAGCTTAGTAACCGGGACTAGCGGGAAAAATGAGCAGTTCTTC. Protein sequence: CASSLVTGTSGKNEQFF.

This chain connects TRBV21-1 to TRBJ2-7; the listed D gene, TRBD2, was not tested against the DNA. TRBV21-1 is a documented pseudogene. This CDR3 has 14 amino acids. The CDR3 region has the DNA TGTGCCAGCAGCCCTCTAGGCGGGGCCGCCGAGCAGTACTTC. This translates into CASSPLGGAAEQYF.

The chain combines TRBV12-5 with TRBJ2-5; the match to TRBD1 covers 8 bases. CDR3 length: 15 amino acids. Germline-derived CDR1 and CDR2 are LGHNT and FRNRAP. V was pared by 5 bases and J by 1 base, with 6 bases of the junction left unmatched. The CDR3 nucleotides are TGTGCTAGTGGTACTGGACAGGGACCCCAAGAGACCCAGTACTTC. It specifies CASGTGQGPQETQYF.

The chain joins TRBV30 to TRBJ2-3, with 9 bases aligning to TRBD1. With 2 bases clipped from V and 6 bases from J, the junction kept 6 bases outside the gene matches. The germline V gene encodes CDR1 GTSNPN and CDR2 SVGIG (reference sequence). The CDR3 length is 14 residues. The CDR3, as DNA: TGTGCCTGGAGTCGGACAGGGGCGACGGATACGCAGTATTTT. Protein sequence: CAWSRTGATDTQYF.

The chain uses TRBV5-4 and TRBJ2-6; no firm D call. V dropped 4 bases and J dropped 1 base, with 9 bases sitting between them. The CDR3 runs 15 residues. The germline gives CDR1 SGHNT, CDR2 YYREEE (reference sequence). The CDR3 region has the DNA TGTGCCAGCAGCGCTGACTTGTCTGGGGCCAACGTCCTGACTTTC. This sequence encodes CASSADLSGANVLTF.

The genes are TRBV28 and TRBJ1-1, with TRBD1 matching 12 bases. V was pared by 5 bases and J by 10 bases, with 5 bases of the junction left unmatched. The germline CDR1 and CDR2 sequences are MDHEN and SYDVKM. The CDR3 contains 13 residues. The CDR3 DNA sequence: TGTGCCAGCAGTGGGGACAGGGGGCGCGTAGCTTTCTTT. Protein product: CASSGDRGRVAFF.

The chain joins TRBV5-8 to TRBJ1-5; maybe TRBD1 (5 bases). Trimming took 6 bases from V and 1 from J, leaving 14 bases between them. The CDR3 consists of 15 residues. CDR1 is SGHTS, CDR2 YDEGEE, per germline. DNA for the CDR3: TGTGCCAGCACGCAAAGGCGGGGGAGCAATCAGCCCCAGCATTTT. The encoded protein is CASTQRRGSNQPQHF.

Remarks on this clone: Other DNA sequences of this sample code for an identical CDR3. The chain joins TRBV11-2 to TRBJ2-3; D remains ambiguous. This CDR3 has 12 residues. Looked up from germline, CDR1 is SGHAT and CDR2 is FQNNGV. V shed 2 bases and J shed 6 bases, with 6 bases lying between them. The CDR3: CASSLYSDTQYF. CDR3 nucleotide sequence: TGTGCCAGCAGCTTATATAGCGATACGCAGTATTTT.

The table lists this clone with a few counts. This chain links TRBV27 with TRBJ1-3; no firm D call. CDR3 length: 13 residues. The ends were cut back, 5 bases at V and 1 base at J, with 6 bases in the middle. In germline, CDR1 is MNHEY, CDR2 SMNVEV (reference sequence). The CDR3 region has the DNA TGTGCCAGCAGTGGGCTGTCTGGAAACACCATATATTTT. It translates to CASSGLSGNTIYF.

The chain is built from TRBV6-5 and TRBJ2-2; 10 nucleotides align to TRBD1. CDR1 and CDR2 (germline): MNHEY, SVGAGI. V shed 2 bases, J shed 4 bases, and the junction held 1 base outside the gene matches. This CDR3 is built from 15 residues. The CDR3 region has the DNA TGTGCCAGCAGTTACAGGACAGGGGGCACCGGGGAGCTGTTTTTT. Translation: CASSYRTGGTGELFF.

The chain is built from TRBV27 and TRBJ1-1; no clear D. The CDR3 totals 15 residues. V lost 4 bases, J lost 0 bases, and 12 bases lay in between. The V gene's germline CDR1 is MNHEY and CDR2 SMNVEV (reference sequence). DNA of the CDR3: TGTGCCAGCAGTTCCTTACAGATTTTGAACACTGAAGCTTTCTTT. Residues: CASSSLQILNTEAFF.

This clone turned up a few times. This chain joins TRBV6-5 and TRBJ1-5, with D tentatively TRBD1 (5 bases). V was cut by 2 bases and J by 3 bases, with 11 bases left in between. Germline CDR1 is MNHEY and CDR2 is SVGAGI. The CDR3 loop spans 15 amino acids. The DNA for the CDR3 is TGTGCCAGCAGTTACAACGGGGGGTACAATCAGCCCCAGCATTTT. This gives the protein CASSYNGGYNQPQHF.

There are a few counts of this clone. In DNA, the CDR3 is TGTGCCAGCAGCTTAGCGCCAGGGTTGAATTCACCCCTCCACTTT. Translated: CASSLAPGLNSPLHF. The chain links TRBV7-9 to TRBJ1-6; D may be TRBD1 (5 bases). This CDR3 comprises 15 residues. Germline-derived CDR1 and CDR2 are SEHNR and FQNEAQ (reference sequence). V dropped 0 bases and J dropped 7 bases, with 10 bases sitting between them. Using reference TRBV7-9 and TRBJ1-6 for the parts outside the CDR3, the full variable domain is DTGVSQNPRHKITKRGQNVTFRCDPISEHNRLYWYRQTLGQGPEFLTYFQNEAQLEKSRLLSDRFSAERPKGSFSTLEIQRTEQGDSAMYLCASSLAPGLNSPLHFGNGTRLTVT.

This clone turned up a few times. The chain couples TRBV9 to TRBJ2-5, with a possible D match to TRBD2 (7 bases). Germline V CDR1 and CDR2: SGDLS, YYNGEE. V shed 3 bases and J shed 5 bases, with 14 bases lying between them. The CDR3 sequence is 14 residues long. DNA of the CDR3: TGTGCCAGCAGCGAGGGGGGGGGAGGGGAGACCCAGTACTTC. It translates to CASSEGGGGETQYF.

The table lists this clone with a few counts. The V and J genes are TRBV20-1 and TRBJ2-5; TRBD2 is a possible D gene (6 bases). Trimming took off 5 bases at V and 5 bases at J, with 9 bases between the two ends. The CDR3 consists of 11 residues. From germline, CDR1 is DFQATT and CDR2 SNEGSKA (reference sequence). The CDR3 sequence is CSAALAETQYF. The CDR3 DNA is TGCAGTGCTGCGCTAGCGGAGACCCAGTACTTC.